The 28 T cell receptor beta chains reported below all come from one sample, sequenced in a study of CD8+CD57+ T cells in acquired aplastic anemia. CDR3 and TCR beta VDJ profiling relied on a genomic DNA template. TCRdb ran MiXCR on the reads and lists one entry per CDR3 protein. The sample has hundreds of thousands of distinct CDR3 sequences, approximately 56% seen once; the top ten hold 7.5% to 9%. Material: sorted CD4+, CD8+, or CD8+CD57+ T cells (not recorded which) from PBMCs. These receptor sequences come from a human donor with severe aplastic anemia or a healthy control (not recorded which).

The chain couples TRBV25-1 to TRBJ1-2; 7 bases align to TRBD1. Germline V gene data show CDR1 as MGHDK and CDR2 as SYGVNS. The V gene end was trimmed by 7 bases and the J gene end by 8 bases; junction bases not matched to a gene: 7. The CDR3 extends over 12 amino acids. CDR3 bases: TGTGCCAGCATGGTAGGGGGCGGGGGCTACACCTTC. Translated: CASMVGGGGYTF.

V usage is TRBV9 and J usage is TRBJ1-1; D is uncertain. The CDR3 spans 13 residues. Trimming shortened V by 2 bases and J by 2 bases, and 7 bases separated the two germline ends. Per the germline V gene, CDR1 is SGDLS and CDR2 is YYNGEE. Here the CDR3 DNA reads TGTGCCAGCAGCGTGGAGAGTAACACTGAAGCTTTCTTT. Protein product: CASSVESNTEAFF. Together with reference TRBV9 and TRBJ1-1, the CDR3 gives the full variable domain: DSGVTQTPKHLITATGQRVTLRCSPRSGDLSVYWYQQSLDQGLQFLIQYYNGEERAKGNILERFSAQQFPDLHSELNLSSLELGDSALYFCASSVESNTEAFFGQGTRLTVV.

The chain employs TRBV7-9 and TRBJ2-1; D might be TRBD2 (6 bases). Between the trimmed V and J ends, which lost 4 bases and 8 bases, there was a span of 12 bases. CDR3 length: 13 amino acids. Germline CDR1 SEHNR, CDR2 FQNEAQ (reference sequence). The CDR3 region is CASSYTTSDEQFF. The CDR3 nucleotides read TGTGCCAGCAGCTATACGACTAGTGATGAGCAGTTCTTC.

The J gene is TRBJ2-7, the V gene TRBV7-8, with 7 bases fitting TRBD2. V shed 1 base and J 3 bases; nucleotides not matched to a gene: 3. CDR1 and CDR2 (germline): SGHVS, FQNEAQ. The CDR3 extends over 14 amino acids. CDR3 bases: TGTGCCAGCAGCTTAGGAGCGGGAAACTACGAGCAGTACTTC. Its protein is CASSLGAGNYEQYF.

The chain joins TRBV19 to TRBJ2-1; 8 bases fit TRBD2. The CDR3 runs to 14 residues. V lost 6 bases and J lost 2; bases outside the gene matches: 3. The germline CDR1 and CDR2 sequences are LNHDA and SQIVND (reference sequence). CDR3 DNA: TGTGCCAGTAGCTACGGGGGGGCCTACAATGAGCAGTTCTTC. Amino acid sequence: CASSYGGAYNEQFF.

This clonotype was recorded many times. The rearrangement uses TRBV6-5 and TRBJ1-2; D is ambiguous. The V end was cut by 5 bases, the J end by 0 bases, with 4 bases between. The CDR3 totals 12 residues. CDR1 is MNHEY, CDR2 SVGAGI, per germline. The CDR3 DNA reads TGTGCCAGCAGTCCCTCTAACTATGGCTACACCTTC. Its translation is CASSPSNYGYTF.

At least ten counts were recorded for this clonotype. This chain links TRBV4-3 with TRBJ1-6; unclear D gene. V lost 0 bases, J lost 8 bases, and 11 bases lay in between. The CDR3 sequence is 15 residues long. Germline V gene data show CDR1 as LGHNA and CDR2 as YSLEER. CDR3 region: CASSQDRAAYSPLHF. The DNA for the CDR3 is TGCGCCAGCAGCCAAGATAGGGCCGCCTATTCACCCCTCCACTTT.

This clonotype was picked up many times. The chain is built from TRBV9 and TRBJ2-5; maybe TRBD1 (6 bases). This CDR3 spans 17 amino acids. V was shortened by 0 bases and J by 1 base, with 16 bases between the two germline ends. The germline V gene has CDR1 SGDLS and CDR2 YYNGEE. CDR3 DNA: TGTGCCAGCAGCGTAGCACCCTCTGGGACACCCCAAGAGACCCAGTACTTC. Amino acids: CASSVAPSGTPQETQYF.

V usage is TRBV19 and J usage is TRBJ1-1; 9 nucleotides align to TRBD1. The length of the CDR3 is 14 residues. The J segment lost 3 bases and the V segment lost 6 bases, leaving 5 bases of the junction unmatched. Germline lookup yields CDR1 LNHDA and CDR2 SQIVND (reference sequence). The CDR3 DNA is TGTGCCAGTAGGGGGACAGGGAGTGACACTGAAGCTTTCTTT. It yields the protein CASRGTGSDTEAFF.

The CDR3 DNA reads TGTGCCACCAGTGATTTGATGGGACAGGGCTATGGCTACACCTTC. Translated: CATSDLMGQGYGYTF. The chain links TRBV24-1 to TRBJ1-2; TRBD1 matches at 9 bases. Looked up from germline, CDR1 is KGHDR and CDR2 is SFDVKD. The trim removed 0 bases at V and 4 bases at J, leaving 2 bases unmatched. CDR3 length equals 15 residues.

At least ten counts were recorded for this clonotype. Germline is not matched at one junction end, which may reflect a read error. V and J are TRBV7-7 and TRBJ2-2; perhaps TRBD1 as D (5 bases). CDR3 size: 12 residues. Per the germline V gene, CDR1 is SSHAT and CDR2 is FNYEAQ (reference sequence). The CDR3 DNA follows: TGTGCTAGCAGCCCGAAGGGGTGGGAGCTGTTTTTT. It yields the protein CASSPKGWELFF.

The chain couples TRBV20-1 to TRBJ1-1; D perhaps matches TRBD1 (6 bases). Trimming left V 3 bases short and J 6 bases short, with 14 bases between. The CDR3 spans 13 residues. The germline V gene encodes CDR1 DFQATT and CDR2 SNEGSKA (reference sequence). The CDR3 loop is CSASGGGGPEAFF. The CDR3 DNA reads as TGCAGTGCTAGTGGCGGGGGCGGCCCTGAAGCTTTCTTT.

The rearrangement uses TRBV2 and TRBJ2-2; 8 bases align to TRBD1. The germline gives CDR1 SNHLY, CDR2 FYNNEI. V lost 7 bases, J lost 4 bases, and 11 bases stayed unmatched. This CDR3 spans 16 amino acids. CDR3 coding DNA: TGTGCCAGCACTGCTACAGGGGGGCTACTCACCGGGGAGCTGTTTTTT. This encodes CASTATGGLLTGELFF.

This clonotype was found once. The chain couples TRBV12-3 or TRBV12-4 to TRBJ1-5; tentative D call: TRBD1 (5 bases). V gave up 6 bases and J gave up 7 bases, with 16 bases separating them. The CDR3 extends over 14 amino acids. CDR3 sequence: CASSGGGTQQPQHF. The CDR3, as DNA: TGTGCCAGCAGCGGGGGGGGGACTCAACAGCCCCAGCATTTT.

This clonotype was found many times. The chain couples TRBV5-5 to TRBJ1-2; 8 bases are shared with TRBD1. The CDR3 spans 14 residues. V was clipped by 4 bases and J by 8 bases; unmatched bases: 10. Germline loops: CDR1 SGHKS, CDR2 YYEKEE (reference sequence). The chain's CDR3 is CASSERQGLGGYTF. CDR3 nucleotides: TGTGCCAGCAGCGAACGACAGGGGCTAGGGGGCTACACCTTC.

This clonotype was recorded at least ten times. This chain joins TRBV5-6 and TRBJ2-7; D is tentatively TRBD1 or TRBD2 (5 bases each). This CDR3 region has 15 residues. Looked up from germline, CDR1 is SGHDT and CDR2 is YYEEEE. V lost 0 bases and J 0 bases, leaving 10 bases between the germline ends. CDR3 sequence reads: CASSLGGFFSYEQYF. In DNA form, the CDR3 reads TGTGCCAGCAGCTTGGGGGGGTTTTTCTCCTACGAGCAGTACTTC. The complete variable domain, with remaining parts taken from reference TRBV5-6 and TRBJ2-7, reads DAGVTQSPTHLIKTRGQQVTLRCSPKSGHDTVSWYQQALGQGPQFIFQYYEEEERQRGNFPDRFSGHQFPNYSSELNVNALLLGDSALYLCASSLGGFFSYEQYFGPGTRLTVT.

This clonotype turned up a few times. CDR3 nucleotides: TGTGCCAGCAGCGCGGCAGGAACCTACGAGCAGTACTTC. Translation gives CASSAAGTYEQYF. The chain joins TRBV7-6 to TRBJ2-7; D uncertain. The V gene lost 5 bases and the J gene lost 2 bases, with 10 bases spanning the gap. CDR1 is SGHVS, CDR2 FNYEAQ, per germline. The CDR3 length is 13 residues.

A note on this clonotype: One junction end does not reproduce the germline sequence, and a read error may be involved. The V gene is TRBV7-2, the J gene TRBJ1-5; D is perhaps TRBD1 (5 bases). CDR1 is SGHTA, CDR2 FQGNSA, per germline. The CDR3 spans 15 residues. As DNA, the CDR3 is TGCGCCAGCAGCCGACAGCGTAATAGCAATCAGCCCCAGCATTTT. Amino acids: CASSRQRNSNQPQHF.

This clonotype was found many times. DNA of the CDR3: TGTGCCACCAGGGACACAGATACGCAGTATTTT. This translates into CATRDTDTQYF. The chain has TRBV24-1 and TRBJ2-3; D uncertain. This CDR3 is built from 11 residues. V dropped 7 bases and J dropped 2 bases, with 3 bases sitting between them. Germline V gene data show CDR1 as KGHDR and CDR2 as SFDVKD.

The chain couples TRBV14 to TRBJ2-5, with D unclear. Germline V gene lookup returns CDR1 SGHDN and CDR2 FVKESK. The CDR3 is made up of 14 amino acids. V dropped 1 base and J dropped 5 bases, with 11 bases sitting between them. The chain's CDR3 is CASSQGSQRETQYF. DNA for the CDR3: TGTGCCAGCAGCCAAGGGTCGCAAAGGGAGACCCAGTACTTC.

This clonotype was counted at least ten times. The V gene is TRBV9, the J gene TRBJ2-3, with D perhaps matching TRBD1 (5 bases). CDR3 length: 15 amino acids. Between the trimmed V and J ends, which lost 4 bases and 0 bases, there was a span of 12 bases. In germline, CDR1 is SGDLS, CDR2 YYNGEE. The CDR3 DNA sequence: TGTGCCAGCAGCATCAGGGCTACTAGCACAGATACGCAGTATTTT. Translation: CASSIRATSTDTQYF.

The chain's CDR3 is CATSRGDTGSYNSPLHF. The CDR3 DNA reads as TGTGCCACCAGCAGGGGGGACACGGGCTCCTATAATTCACCCCTCCACTTT. J is TRBJ1-6 and V is TRBV15, with D maybe TRBD1 (6 bases). V lost 3 bases to trimming and J lost 0 bases, with 12 bases between them. The CDR3 is 17 residues long. Germline V gene lookup returns CDR1 LNHNV and CDR2 YYDKDF (reference sequence).

The chain recombines TRBV25-1 with TRBJ2-1; D gene uncertain. Trimming removed 5 bases at V and 4 bases at J, with 6 bases between. There are 12 residues in the CDR3. CDR1 is MGHDK and CDR2 is SYGVNS in the germline V gene. CDR3 bases: TGTGCCAGCAGTAAGGGATACAATGAGCAGTTCTTC. Translation: CASSKGYNEQFF.

This clonotype has at least ten counts. The chain uses TRBV5-8 and TRBJ1-4; 10 bases match TRBD1. The CDR3 runs 15 residues. Germline CDR1 and CDR2: SGHTS and YDEGEE. J was trimmed by 8 bases and V by 2 bases; bases with no gene match: 6. CDR3 sequence (DNA): TGTGCCAGCAGCTTCTGGACAGGGGGGGAGGAAAAACTGTTTTTT. This gives the protein CASSFWTGGEEKLFF.

This clonotype was detected once. The J gene is TRBJ2-3, the V gene TRBV9; the match to TRBD2 covers 14 bases. After removal of 2 bases from V and 4 bases from J, the junction contained 3 bases not matched to a gene. This CDR3 is 16 amino acids long. Germline V gene sequence: CDR1 SGDLS, CDR2 YYNGEE. The CDR3 DNA reads as TGTGCCAGCAGCGTCAGACTAGCGGGGGGGCCAGATACGCAGTATTTT. This gives the protein CASSVRLAGGPDTQYF.

The V gene is TRBV12-3 or TRBV12-4, the J gene TRBJ2-5; tentatively, D is TRBD1 (6 bases). This CDR3 is built from 14 residues. V was shortened by 6 bases and J by 5 bases, with 16 bases between the two germline ends. CDR3 sequence (DNA): TGTGCCAGCAGCTCACCCGGGACACCTGAGACCCAGTACTTC. Residues: CASSSPGTPETQYF.

V and J are TRBV20-1 and TRBJ2-7; maybe TRBD1 (7 bases). The CDR3 loop spans 16 amino acids. The germline V gene encodes CDR1 DFQATT and CDR2 SNEGSKA (reference sequence). Trimming stripped 2 bases from V and 0 bases from J, with 17 bases between. CDR3 sequence (DNA): TGCAGTGCTAGACGAAGCAGGGGGGCCAGCTCCTACGAGCAGTACTTC. Protein product: CSARRSRGASSYEQYF.

The table lists this clonotype with many counts. The chain is built from TRBV24-1 and TRBJ1-5, with a tentative D call TRBD1 (5 bases). Germline lookup yields CDR1 KGHDR and CDR2 SFDVKD. This CDR3 comprises 13 residues. Trimming took 5 bases from V and 9 from J, leaving 13 bases between them. CDR3 residues: CATSGSGDRPQHF. The CDR3 bases are TGTGCCACCAGTGGGTCGGGGGATAGGCCCCAGCATTTT.